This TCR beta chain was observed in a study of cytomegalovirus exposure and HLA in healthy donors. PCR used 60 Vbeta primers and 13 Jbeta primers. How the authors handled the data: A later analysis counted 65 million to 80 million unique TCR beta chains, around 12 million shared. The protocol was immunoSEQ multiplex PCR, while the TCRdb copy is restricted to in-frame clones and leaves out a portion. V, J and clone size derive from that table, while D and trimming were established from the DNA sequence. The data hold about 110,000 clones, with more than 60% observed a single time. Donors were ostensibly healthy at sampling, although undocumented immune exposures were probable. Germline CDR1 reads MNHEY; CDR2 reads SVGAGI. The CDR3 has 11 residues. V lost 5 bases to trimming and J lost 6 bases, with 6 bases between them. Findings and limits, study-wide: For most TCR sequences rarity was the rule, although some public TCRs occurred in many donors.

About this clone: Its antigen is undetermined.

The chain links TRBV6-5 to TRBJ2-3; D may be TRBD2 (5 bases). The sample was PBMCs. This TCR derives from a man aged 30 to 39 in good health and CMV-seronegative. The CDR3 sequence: CASSPGDTQYF. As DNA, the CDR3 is TGTGCCAGCAGTCCGGGGGATACGCAGTATTTT.